These 15 T cell receptor beta chains originate from one sample sequenced in a study of shared clonotypes between healthy human individuals. Profiled with immunoSEQ multiplex PCR; TCRdb holds only in-frame clones, not every one. The sample has about 1.5 million clones; approximately 98% are singletons. Input material: naive CD4+ T cells sorted from blood. The subset denotes: CD45RA+ positively selected. These receptors were obtained from a man aged 25-40 years in good health.

With respect to this clone: Other DNA sequences from this sample encode an identical CDR3 as well. The chain recombines TRBV5-4 with TRBJ2-5, with TRBD1 identical over 7 bases. Germline V gene lookup returns CDR1 SGHNT and CDR2 YYREEE (reference sequence). The CDR3 is 13 residues long. V was clipped by 5 bases and J by 4 bases; unmatched bases: 5. DNA of the CDR3: TGTGCCAGCAGTTCCAACAGGGGAGAGACCCAGTACTTC. Its protein product is CASSSNRGETQYF.

The chain is built from TRBV6-5 and TRBJ2-7; 9 bases fit TRBD1. This CDR3 is built from 14 residues. V lost 6 bases to trimming and J lost 7 bases; unmatched junction nucleotides: 10. CDR1 is MNHEY and CDR2 is SVGAGI in the germline V gene. The CDR3: CASRLGQGVVEQYF. CDR3 in DNA: TGTGCCAGCAGACTGGGACAGGGAGTGGTGGAGCAGTACTTC.

The rearrangement uses TRBV5-1 and TRBJ2-6; perhaps D is TRBD1 or TRBD2 (5 bases each). The V and J ends lost 1 base and 1 base respectively, with 9 bases between them. The length of the CDR3 is 16 residues. The germline gives CDR1 SGHRS, CDR2 YFSETQ. For the CDR3, the DNA is TGCGCCAGCAGCTTGTTTGGGGGATCTGGGGCCAACGTCCTGACTTTC. This gives the protein CASSLFGGSGANVLTF.

V and J are TRBV9 and TRBJ1-1, with a weak D call TRBD1 (6 bases). The CDR3 length is 19 residues. Trimming removed 4 bases from V and 1 base from J, with 26 bases in between. Germline V gene lookup returns CDR1 SGDLS and CDR2 YYNGEE. The CDR3 loop is CASSLRSGSQGPRNTEAFF. The CDR3 DNA sequence: TGTGCCAGCAGCCTCCGTAGTGGGTCACAGGGACCGAGGAACACTGAAGCTTTCTTT.

The chain employs TRBV27 and TRBJ2-7; 10 nucleotides align to TRBD2. After removal of 6 bases from V and 12 bases from J, the junction contained 11 bases not matched to a gene. Germline values: CDR1 MNHEY, CDR2 SMNVEV (reference sequence). The CDR3 spans 13 residues. The CDR3 sequence is CASSSSGGSVGYF. CDR3 coding DNA: TGTGCCAGCAGCTCTAGCGGGGGTAGCGTAGGGTACTTC.

The chain links TRBV14 to TRBJ2-3, with D perhaps TRBD2 (5 bases). V was shortened by 5 bases and J by 0 bases, with 15 bases between the two germline ends. The CDR3 runs 16 residues. CDR1 is SGHDN, CDR2 FVKESK, per germline. The CDR3 bases are TGTGCCAGCAGCAAAAGGCGCGGGCCAAGCACAGATACGCAGTATTTT. Protein sequence: CASSKRRGPSTDTQYF.

The rearrangement joins TRBV7-9 to TRBJ1-5, with D unresolved. The CDR3 runs to 16 residues. The V end was cut by 5 bases, the J end by 2 bases, with 16 bases between. Germline V gene sequence: CDR1 SEHNR, CDR2 FQNEAQ (reference sequence). The CDR3 is CASSPDGPMGNQPQHF. The CDR3 coding sequence is TGTGCCAGCAGCCCTGACGGGCCTATGGGCAATCAGCCCCAGCATTTT. The full variable domain, in which reference TRBV7-9 and TRBJ1-5 provide the parts outside the CDR3, is DTGVSQNPRHKITKRGQNVTFRCDPISEHNRLYWYRQTLGQGPEFLTYFQNEAQLEKSRLLSDRFSAERPKGSFSTLEIQRTEQGDSAMYLCASSPDGPMGNQPQHFGDGTRLSIL.

The J gene is TRBJ1-3, the V gene TRBV29-1; D is undetermined. Germline loops: CDR1 SQVTM, CDR2 ANQGSEA. Trimming took 5 bases from V and 8 from J, leaving 7 bases between them. This CDR3 has 10 residues. CDR3 sequence reads: CSVSGDTIYF. For the CDR3, the DNA is TGCAGCGTTTCCGGGGACACCATATATTTT.

V and J are TRBV4-3 and TRBJ2-5; 7 bases are shared with TRBD1. After removal of 4 bases from V and 1 base from J, the junction contained 6 bases not matched to a gene. This CDR3 is built from 15 residues. Germline CDR1 LGHNA, CDR2 YSLEER. CDR3 region: CASSLETGSQETQYF. The CDR3 nucleotides read TGCGCCAGCAGCCTAGAGACAGGGTCCCAAGAGACCCAGTACTTC.

The DNA of the CDR3 is TGCGCCAGCAGCCAGGGTAACACTGAAGCTTTCTTT. Its translation is CASSQGNTEAFF. This sequence joins TRBV5-1 and TRBJ1-1, with D possibly matching TRBD1 (5 bases). Per the germline V gene, CDR1 is SGHRS and CDR2 is YFSETQ. V lost 4 bases, J lost 2 bases, and 6 bases lay in between. The CDR3 spans 12 residues.

The J gene is TRBJ2-1, the V gene TRBV28; 8 bases map to TRBD2. This CDR3 is built from 17 residues. The germline gives CDR1 MDHEN, CDR2 SYDVKM. V lost 7 bases, J lost 0 bases, and 11 bases stayed unmatched. The CDR3 region is CASITLAGESSYNEQFF. CDR3 sequence (DNA): TGTGCCAGCATTACTCTAGCGGGTGAAAGCTCCTACAATGAGCAGTTCTTC.

With respect to this clone: Within the sample, other DNA sequences also encode this same CDR3. The V and J genes are TRBV19 and TRBJ1-2; 7 positions match TRBD1. Germline CDR1 reads LNHDA; CDR2 reads SQIVND (reference sequence). The CDR3 length is 14 residues. V lost 3 bases and J lost 1; bases outside the gene matches: 2. CDR3 region: CASSIGTDNYGYTF. CDR3 sequence (DNA): TGTGCCAGTAGTATCGGGACAGATAACTATGGCTACACCTTC. Using reference TRBV19 and TRBJ1-2 for the parts outside the CDR3, the full variable domain is DGGITQSPKYLFRKEGQNVTLSCEQNLNHDAMYWYRQDPGQGLRLIYYSQIVNDFQKGDIAEGYSVSREKKESFPLTVTSAQKNPTAFYLCASSIGTDNYGYTFGSGTRLTVV.

This clone appeared once. J is TRBJ2-5 and V is TRBV5-1; the D is unclear. The ends were cut back, 1 base at V and 0 bases at J, with 13 bases in the middle. Germline CDR1 and CDR2: SGHRS and YFSETQ. The CDR3 is made up of 16 amino acids. Here the CDR3 reads CASSLTPTPNQETQYF. The CDR3 DNA sequence: TGCGCCAGCAGCTTGACTCCAACCCCGAACCAAGAGACCCAGTACTTC.

This chain joins TRBV18 and TRBJ1-1; D is unclear. CDR3 size: 15 residues. Germline-derived CDR1 and CDR2 are KGHSH and LQKENI. Trimming removed 3 bases at V and 6 bases at J, with 17 bases between. The CDR3 DNA follows: TGTGCCAGCTCACCCTTGGGCAGCCGAATGTCTGAAGCTTTCTTT. Its protein product is CASSPLGSRMSEAFF.

This rearrangement joins TRBV9 to TRBJ2-7; 7 nucleotides align to TRBD1. The junction had 18 bases not matched to a gene; V was cut back by 3 bases and J by 6 bases. From germline, CDR1 is SGDLS and CDR2 YYNGEE. The CDR3 consists of 17 residues. CDR3 loop: CASSERDRALFPSEQYF. The CDR3 DNA is TGTGCCAGCAGCGAACGAGACAGGGCCCTCTTCCCTAGCGAGCAGTACTTC.